The rows below give T cell receptor beta chains drawn from one sample of a study of blood T cell repertoires in COVID-19. Measured with immunoSEQ multiplex PCR; TCRdb has only the in-frame clones, and not every one. The table lists around 130,000 clones, 84% of them singletons. The sequencing sample was made of peripheral blood. These receptors originate from a man aged 30 to 45 with COVID-19, enrolled during active disease. The CDR3 runs from the conserved cysteine through the conserved F or W. A D gene is named only where the DNA matches it firmly. Part of the rows lack a size; the others show once, few, many or a class for expanded clones.

>TRBJ1-1|TRBD1|.|TRBV6-5
TGTGCCAGCGGGAATAGGGACAGGGGCCTGGAAGCTTTCTTT
CASGNRDRGLEAFF
>TRBJ2-1|TRBD2|.|TRBV5-4
TGTGCCAGCAGCTTGGGCGGGGGCTCCTACAATGAGCAGTTCTTC
CASSLGGGSYNEQFF
>TRBJ2-4|.|.|TRBV5-6
TGTGCCAGCAGCTCGACCCCCGGGAAAAACATTCAGTACTTC
CASSSTPGKNIQYF
>TRBJ1-5|.|.|TRBV15
TGTGCCACCAGCAGAGGCGCCGGGGCGCGGGACAATCAGCCCCAGCATTTT
CATSRGAGARDNQPQHF
>TRBJ1-3|.|.|TRBV9
TGTGCCAGCAGAGGGGCTGGAAACACCATATATTTT
CASRGAGNTIYF
>TRBJ1-4|TRBD1|.|TRBV2
TGTGCCAGCAGCGGTGGGACAGACTCAACTAATGAAAAACTGTTTTTT
CASSGGTDSTNEKLFF
>TRBJ2-7|TRBD2|few|TRBV10-2
TGCGCCAGCCGGGGGGATTCCTACGAGCAGTACTTC
CASRGDSYEQYF
>TRBJ2-5|TRBD1|.|TRBV5-8
TGTGCCAGCAGCCTAGGGACAGGCCAAGAGACCCAGTACTTC
CASSLGTGQETQYF
>TRBJ2-7|.|once|TRBV7-9
TGTGCCAGCAGCTTAGAAACAGCCTACGAGCAGTACTTC
CASSLETAYEQYF
>TRBJ2-3|TRBD1|.|TRBV7-2
TGTGCCAGCAGCATACAACAGGGGAGCGCAGATACGCAGTATTTT
CASSIQQGSADTQYF
>TRBJ1-3|.|.|TRBV6-2/TRBV6-3
TGTGCCAGCAGTTACTCCCGGCAGGGCGGAAACACCATATATTTT
CASSYSRQGGNTIYF
>TRBJ2-3|TRBD2|once|TRBV19
TGTGCCAGTAGTATAGAAGCACGGACTAGCGGGAGGGCCGGCCGCACAGATACGCAGTATTTT
CASSIEARTSGRAGRTDTQYF
>TRBJ2-1|TRBD1|.|TRBV7-9
TGTGCCAGCAGCAGGGGACAGGTCCTCTCCTACAATGAGCAGTTCTTC
CASSRGQVLSYNEQFF
>TRBJ2-5|.|.|TRBV6-6
TGTGCCAGCAGTTACTGGAGGGTGAAGGAGACCCAGTACTTC
CASSYWRVKETQYF
>TRBJ2-1|TRBD2|.|TRBV12-3/TRBV12-4
TGTGCCAGCAGGAGCGGGAGTAATGAGCAGTTCTTC
CASRSGSNEQFF
>TRBJ2-2|.|once|TRBV21-1
TGTGCCAGCAGCCCCCACGGTGGGGAGCTGTTTTTT
CASSPHGGELFF
>TRBJ1-1|TRBD1|.|TRBV19
TGTGCCAGTAGTATCCCAGGGGGGAGCACTGAAGCTTTCTTT
CASSIPGGSTEAFF
>TRBJ2-7|TRBD1|once|TRBV5-8
TGTGCCAGCAAAGGGACAGTCTACGAGCAGTACTTC
CASKGTVYEQYF
>TRBJ2-3|.|once|TRBV12-5
TGTGCTAGTGCGCCGGGGGAGGGCACAGATACGCAGTATTTT
CASAPGEGTDTQYF
>TRBJ1-1|.|.|TRBV11-2
TGTGCCAGCAGCTTAGAATTCTCGGAAACAGCCGAAGCTTTCTTT
CASSLEFSETAEAFF
>TRBJ2-7|.|.|TRBV7-8
TGTGCCAGCCAGGGCAGGGCGAGTGAGCAGTACTTC
CASQGRASEQYF